This passage covers 20 T cell receptor beta chains from one sample sequenced in a study of cytomegalovirus exposure and HLA in healthy donors. With 60 Vbeta and 13 Jbeta primers, the PCR was carried out. TCRdb's copy holds only in-frame clones and misses some; the assay was immunoSEQ multiplex PCR. The sample holds 53,000 or so clones; about 69% are singletons and the top ten take roughly 7%. Sequencing was carried out using PBMCs. The receptors were gathered from a man aged 25 to 40 in good health and CMV-seropositive.

This sequence joins TRBV5-1 and TRBJ2-1, with 7 bases that match TRBD2. The germline gives CDR1 SGHRS, CDR2 YFSETQ. The CDR3 length is 18 residues. Trimming removed 0 bases from V and 6 bases from J; junction bases left unmatched: 15. Here the CDR3 reads CASSLEGLAGTNSNEQFF. The CDR3 region has the DNA TGCGCCAGCAGCTTGGAGGGGTTAGCGGGTACCAATTCCAATGAGCAGTTCTTC.

A single count supports this clone. The gene calls are TRBV1 and TRBJ1-2. TRBV1 is shown as a pseudogene. CDR3 size: 15 residues. CDR3 nucleotide sequence: TGCACCAGCCCAAACAAGATTACGGGGGGCATAGACTACACCTTC. It specifies CTSPNKITGGIDYTF.

This rearrangement joins TRBV5-1 to TRBJ2-1; D is possibly TRBD1 (5 bases). This CDR3 is built from 16 residues. Trimming removed 0 bases at V and 3 bases at J, with 13 bases between. From germline, CDR1 is SGHRS and CDR2 YFSETQ. Written as DNA, the CDR3 is TGCGCCAGCAGCTTGGCCGCAGGGATCGGCTACAATGAGCAGTTCTTC. The encoded protein is CASSLAAGIGYNEQFF.

V is TRBV14 and J is TRBJ1-2, with D uncertain. The CDR3 runs to 13 residues. V lost 4 bases and J 0 bases, leaving 6 bases between the germline ends. Germline V gene lookup returns CDR1 SGHDN and CDR2 FVKESK. The CDR3 loop reads CASSPGTNYGYTF. For the CDR3, the DNA is TGTGCCAGCAGCCCCGGGACTAACTATGGCTACACCTTC. Together with reference TRBV14 and TRBJ1-2, the CDR3 gives the full variable domain: EAGVTQFPSHSVIEKGQTVTLRCDPISGHDNLYWYRRVMGKEIKFLLHFVKESKQDESGMPNNRFLAERTGGTYSTLKVQPAELEDSGVYFCASSPGTNYGYTFGSGTRLTVV.

The V gene is TRBV7-9, the J gene TRBJ2-1; D may be TRBD1 (6 bases). Trimming took off 1 base at V and 0 bases at J, with 10 bases between the two ends. Germline V gene sequence: CDR1 SEHNR, CDR2 FQNEAQ (reference sequence). The CDR3 has 16 amino acids. In DNA form, the CDR3 reads TGTGCCAGCAGCTTAGAGGGACACAGCTCCTACAATGAGCAGTTCTTC. Its protein product is CASSLEGHSSYNEQFF.

CDR3 nucleotides: TGTGCCAGCAGCTTAGGGCCTTCCTATGGCTACACCTTC. Its translation: CASSLGPSYGYTF. The J gene is TRBJ1-2, the V gene TRBV7-3; D gene unclear. This CDR3 has 13 residues. The ends were cut back, 2 bases at V and 4 bases at J, with 8 bases in the middle. Germline loops: CDR1 SGHTA, CDR2 FQGTGA.

J is TRBJ2-5 and V is TRBV19; TRBD2 matches at 9 bases. V trimming: 2 bases; J trimming: 5 bases; junction bases outside the gene matches: 12. The CDR3 consists of 17 residues. Germline CDR1 and CDR2: LNHDA and SQIVND (reference sequence). The CDR3 DNA sequence: TGTGCCAGTAGTATAAATGCGGGGGGGCGTAAATTGGAGACCCAGTACTTC. Residues: CASSINAGGRKLETQYF.

The V call is TRBV7-2, the J call TRBJ1-5; the D is unclear. This CDR3 spans 13 amino acids. The V gene lost 1 base and the J gene lost 6 bases, with 7 bases spanning the gap. Germline V lookup: CDR1 SGHTA, CDR2 FQGNSA. In DNA form, the CDR3 reads TGTGCCAGCAGCTTAGACAGAAGTCAGCCCCAGCATTTT. It codes for CASSLDRSQPQHF.

The chain links TRBV4-3 to TRBJ1-4; perhaps TRBD1 as D (5 bases). The CDR3 length is 15 residues. The ends were cut back, 3 bases at V and 7 bases at J, with 15 bases in the middle. Germline V gives CDR1 LGHNA, CDR2 YSLEER. CDR3 coding DNA: TGCGCCAGCAGCCATGGGGGGAGGGGTCTTGAAAAACTGTTTTTT. Translated, it gives CASSHGGRGLEKLFF.

V is TRBV7-3 and J is TRBJ2-1; D may be TRBD1 (6 bases). This CDR3 region has 15 residues. Trimming pared 4 bases from V and 1 base from J, leaving 11 bases between. From germline, CDR1 is SGHTA and CDR2 FQGTGA. This chain's CDR3 is CASSSNRVSYNEQFF. The CDR3 region has the DNA TGTGCCAGCAGCTCGAACAGGGTATCCTACAATGAGCAGTTCTTC. The variable domain in full, with the rest retrieved from reference TRBV7-3 and TRBJ2-1, is GAGVSQTPSNKVTEKGKYVELRCDPISGHTALYWYRQSLGQGPEFLIYFQGTGAADDSGLPNDRFFAVRPEGSVSTLKIQRTERGDSAVYLCASSSNRVSYNEQFFGPGTRLTVL.

V is TRBV19 and J is TRBJ2-7, with 10 bases matching TRBD1. There are 15 residues in the CDR3. Germline CDR1 is LNHDA and CDR2 is SQIVND (reference sequence). Unmatched junction bases numbered 8, after V lost 4 bases and J lost 5 bases. The CDR3 protein is CASSRGQGRQNEQYF. In DNA form, the CDR3 reads TGTGCCAGTAGTAGGGGACAGGGGCGACAGAACGAGCAGTACTTC.

The CDR3 spells CASSYRYAGTSGNTIYF. Here the CDR3 DNA reads TGCGCCAGCAGCTACCGTTATGCCGGGACATCCGGAAACACCATATATTTT. This chain links TRBV4-3 with TRBJ1-3; the D gene is possibly TRBD1 (6 bases). This CDR3 has 17 amino acids. Trimming took off 5 bases at V and 4 bases at J, with 21 bases between the two ends. Germline CDR1 is LGHNA and CDR2 is YSLEER.

The rearrangement uses TRBV30 and TRBJ1-5, with 10 positions matching TRBD1. J lost 6 bases, V lost 7 bases, and 12 bases had no gene match. The CDR3 is made up of 15 amino acids. CDR1 and CDR2 (germline): GTSNPN, SVGIG (reference sequence). CDR3 sequence reads: CAFGQGTGVGQPQHF. The CDR3 region has the DNA TGTGCCTTTGGACAGGGGACAGGGGTGGGTCAGCCCCAGCATTTT.

The rearrangement uses TRBV30 and TRBJ1-1; a weak D match, TRBD1 (5 bases). Trimming shortened V by 2 bases and J by 8 bases, and 21 bases separated the two germline ends. Germline V gives CDR1 GTSNPN, CDR2 SVGIG (reference sequence). This CDR3 spans 15 amino acids. Here the CDR3 reads CAWSSTGRVSGEAFF. CDR3 DNA: TGTGCCTGGAGTTCTACGGGCAGGGTATCAGGAGAAGCTTTCTTT. Drawing the rest from reference TRBV30 and TRBJ1-1, the complete variable domain is SQTIHQWPATLVQPVGSPLSLECTVEGTSNPNLYWYRQAAGRGLQLLFYSVGIGQISSEVPQNLSASRPQDRQFILSSKKLLLSDSGFYLCAWSSTGRVSGEAFFGQGTRLTVV.

V is TRBV21-1 and J is TRBJ2-7; the table's D call, TRBD2, has no DNA check behind it. TRBV21-1 is a pseudogene locus. The length of the CDR3 is 14 residues. The CDR3 DNA reads TGTGCCAGCAGCGACGGGACTAGCGGAGCCCGGGGTGACTTC. This sequence encodes CASSDGTSGARGDF.

The chain couples TRBV5-5 to TRBJ2-7; TRBD1 matches at 9 bases. J gave up 3 bases and V 3 bases, and 7 bases lay outside the gene matches. This CDR3 contains 15 residues. Germline V gene sequence: CDR1 SGHKS, CDR2 YYEKEE (reference sequence). CDR3 protein: CASSSSGTGIYEQYF. DNA for the CDR3: TGTGCCAGCAGCTCTTCCGGGACAGGGATCTACGAGCAGTACTTC.

This clone has a handful of counts. CDR3 DNA: TGTGCCACCAGCCGACACAGGAGTAATGAAAAACTGTTTTTT. This codes for CATSRHRSNEKLFF. This sequence joins TRBV15 and TRBJ1-4, with D possibly matching TRBD1 (5 bases). The V end lost 5 bases, the J end lost 4 bases, and 11 bases lay between the germline ends. CDR3 length: 14 residues. CDR1 and CDR2 (germline): LNHNV, YYDKDF (reference sequence).

This chain connects TRBV6-6 to TRBJ1-5; D not certain. Looked up from germline, CDR1 is MNHNY and CDR2 is SVGAGI (reference sequence). Deletions cut 2 bases from V and 7 bases from J, with 9 bases between. This CDR3 contains 13 residues. CDR3 in amino acids: CASSYGQEQPQHF. In DNA, the CDR3 is TGTGCCAGCAGTTACGGGCAGGAACAGCCCCAGCATTTT.

This chain connects TRBV29-1 to TRBJ1-2, with D perhaps matching TRBD1 (6 bases). V gave up 5 bases and J gave up 2 bases, with 12 bases separating them. CDR1 and CDR2 (germline): SQVTM, ANQGSEA. The CDR3 spans 13 residues. The CDR3, as DNA: TGCAGCGTTAGCTACGGACAGAACTATGGCTACACCTTC. Residues: CSVSYGQNYGYTF.

The chain couples TRBV29-1 to TRBJ2-7; TRBD1 matches at 9 bases. Germline assignment: CDR1 SQVTM and CDR2 ANQGSEA. The CDR3 extends over 13 amino acids. V shed 6 bases, J shed 3 bases, and the junction held 6 bases outside the gene matches. The CDR3 DNA sequence: TGCAGCGTGACCGGGACAGGGTTCTACGAGCAGTACTTC. Its translation: CSVTGTGFYEQYF.